The 25 T cell receptor beta chains below come from one sample, sequenced in a study of blood T cell repertoires in COVID-19. Profiled with immunoSEQ multiplex PCR; TCRdb holds only in-frame clones, not every one. The sample carries about 130,000 clones, about 77% recorded once. Sequencing used peripheral blood. The receptor set was obtained from an elderly man with acute or convalescent COVID-19.

J is TRBJ2-3 and V is TRBV7-2, with TRBD2 identical over 8 bases. After removal of 5 bases from V and 2 bases from J, the junction contained 6 bases not matched to a gene. The CDR3 length is 15 residues. CDR1 is SGHTA, CDR2 FQGNSA, per germline. CDR3 sequence (DNA): TGTGCCAGCAGCGTTGGACTAGCCGACACAGATACGCAGTATTTT. Amino acid sequence: CASSVGLADTDTQYF.

This clone was seen just once. The rearrangement joins TRBV9 to TRBJ2-7; 7 bases are a match to TRBD2. The J segment lost 7 bases and the V segment lost 4 bases, leaving 20 bases of the junction unmatched. The CDR3 sequence is 17 residues long. Per germline, CDR1 SGDLS and CDR2 YYNGEE. Here the CDR3 DNA reads TGTGCCAGCAGCCCCGGGAGGCTAGCGGACTATACGGGGGAGCAGTACTTC. Translated, it gives CASSPGRLADYTGEQYF. The full variable domain, its missing parts supplied by reference TRBV9 and TRBJ2-7, is DSGVTQTPKHLITATGQRVTLRCSPRSGDLSVYWYQQSLDQGLQFLIQYYNGEERAKGNILERFSAQQFPDLHSELNLSSLELGDSALYFCASSPGRLADYTGEQYFGPGTRLTVT.

The chain has TRBV1 and TRBJ2-7; TRBD2 is the table's D call and was not checked against the DNA. TRBV1 is a listed pseudogene. The CDR3 has 16 amino acids. The CDR3 spells CTSTITLAGEFYEQYF. DNA of the CDR3: TGCACCAGCACCATCACCTTAGCGGGGGAGTTCTACGAGCAGTACTTC.

As for this clone: Other DNA sequences in the same sample also yield this CDR3. V gene TRBV5-4 combines with J gene TRBJ1-6, with 8 bases lining up with TRBD1. The length of the CDR3 is 14 residues. The V and J ends lost 2 bases and 6 bases, in that order; junction bases with no gene match: 1. Germline CDR1 SGHNT, CDR2 YYREEE (reference sequence). CDR3 sequence reads: CASSLGQGNSPLHF. The CDR3 DNA is TGTGCCAGCAGCTTAGGACAGGGTAATTCACCCCTCCACTTT.

The V call is TRBV15, the J call TRBJ2-1; D not certain. V lost 3 bases, J lost 4 bases, and 7 bases lay in between. The CDR3 is 13 residues long. Germline loops: CDR1 LNHNV, CDR2 YYDKDF (reference sequence). CDR3 in amino acids: CATSRTGYNEQFF. The CDR3 bases are TGTGCCACCAGCAGGACGGGTTACAATGAGCAGTTCTTC.

J is TRBJ1-2 and V is TRBV5-4; TRBD1 matches 7 bases. In germline, CDR1 is SGHNT, CDR2 YYREEE (reference sequence). CDR3 length equals 14 residues. After removal of 3 bases from V and 4 bases from J, the junction contained 6 bases not matched to a gene. CDR3 nucleotides: TGTGCCAGCAGCTCGGAGACAGGGTCCTATGGCTACACCTTC. Its translation: CASSSETGSYGYTF.

The genes are TRBV4-2 and TRBJ2-7; the match to TRBD1 covers 12 bases. V trimming: 3 bases; J trimming: 7 bases; junction bases outside the gene matches: 10. Germline lookup yields CDR1 LGHNA and CDR2 YNFKEQ. This CDR3 spans 16 amino acids. The CDR3 DNA reads as TGTGCCAGCAGCCAGCCCCCGGGACAGGGGGCTAATGAGCAGTACTTC. Translated: CASSQPPGQGANEQYF.

V is TRBV6-1 and J is TRBJ1-4; 7 nucleotides line up with TRBD1. The CDR3 sequence is 15 residues long. From germline, CDR1 is MNHNS and CDR2 SASEGT. V shed 3 bases and J 10 bases; nucleotides not matched to a gene: 11. DNA for the CDR3: TGTGCCAGCAGTGAGACAGGGAGTGCGTTCGGAAAACTGTTTTTT. Protein sequence: CASSETGSAFGKLFF.

The chain has TRBV29-1 and TRBJ2-2; maybe TRBD1 (6 bases). Trimming left V 6 bases short and J 3 bases short, with 14 bases between. Germline loops: CDR1 SQVTM, CDR2 ANQGSEA. The CDR3 contains 14 residues. CDR3 coding DNA: TGCAGCGTGCTTGCCACAGGGTACACCGGGGAGCTGTTTTTT. This codes for CSVLATGYTGELFF.

The rearrangement joins TRBV4-1 to TRBJ1-1, with 8 bases matching TRBD1. Losses at the gene ends were 0 bases for V and 8 bases for J; bases not matched to a gene: 8. Germline assignment: CDR1 MGHRA and CDR2 YSYEKL. This CDR3 is 15 amino acids long. The CDR3 sequence is CASSQEVRGLAEAFF. The CDR3, as DNA: TGCGCCAGCAGCCAAGAGGTCAGGGGGCTGGCCGAAGCTTTCTTT.

The rearrangement joins TRBV6-5 to TRBJ1-1; D unresolved. Germline CDR1 is MNHEY and CDR2 is SVGAGI. V lost 6 bases and J lost 6, with 14 bases in between. CDR3 length: 13 amino acids. The CDR3 protein is CASSDIRGAEAFF. In DNA, the CDR3 is TGTGCCAGCAGCGATATACGAGGCGCTGAAGCTTTCTTT.

The CDR3 DNA is TGTGCCAGCAGCCGAGGACTAGCGGGGGCCGAGCAGTTCTTC. This codes for CASSRGLAGAEQFF. The chain employs TRBV3-1 (or the pseudogene TRBV3-2) and TRBJ2-1, with TRBD2 matching 13 bases. The V gene's germline CDR1 is LGHDT and CDR2 YNNKEL (reference sequence). The length of the CDR3 is 14 residues. V was pared by 4 bases and J by 10 bases, with 4 bases of the junction left unmatched.

This clone was counted between two and nine times. The chain combines TRBV19 with TRBJ2-5; D is perhaps TRBD2 (6 bases). There are 14 residues in the CDR3. CDR1 LNHDA and CDR2 SQIVND come from the germline V gene (reference sequence). V was cut by 6 bases and J by 5 bases, with 16 bases left in between. The CDR3 spells CASSLTLAGETQYF. The CDR3 bases are TGTGCCAGTAGCCTGACACTAGCTGGGGAGACCCAGTACTTC.

The chain carries TRBV9 and TRBJ2-2, with 7 bases fitting TRBD2. CDR1 and CDR2 (germline): SGDLS, YYNGEE. This CDR3 has 16 amino acids. The V and J ends lost 2 bases and 8 bases, in that order; junction bases with no gene match: 12. CDR3 coding DNA: TGTGCCAGCAGCGTCTATAGCGGGCTCGCTGGGGGGGAGCTGTTTTTT. It is translated as CASSVYSGLAGGELFF. Looking up the rest from reference TRBV9 and TRBJ2-2 gives the full variable domain: DSGVTQTPKHLITATGQRVTLRCSPRSGDLSVYWYQQSLDQGLQFLIQYYNGEERAKGNILERFSAQQFPDLHSELNLSSLELGDSALYFCASSVYSGLAGGELFFGEGSRLTVL.

The chain couples TRBV3-1 (or the pseudogene TRBV3-2) to TRBJ1-1, with D uncertain. Germline V gene lookup returns CDR1 LGHDT and CDR2 YNNKEL (reference sequence). The V and J ends lost 4 bases and 2 bases respectively, with 17 bases between them. The CDR3 runs 16 residues. The CDR3 DNA sequence: TGTGCCAGCAGCCTCCGGGGAGGAAAAATCAACACTGAAGCTTTCTTT. Protein: CASSLRGGKINTEAFF.

The V gene is TRBV2, the J gene TRBJ2-2; a possible D gene is TRBD2 (6 bases). V lost 5 bases, J lost 3 bases, and 19 bases lay in between. Germline values: CDR1 SNHLY, CDR2 FYNNEI. The CDR3 is made up of 17 amino acids. The CDR3 spells CASSTSEGRRYTGELFF. The CDR3 region has the DNA TGTGCCAGCAGTACCTCGGAGGGGCGGAGATACACCGGGGAGCTGTTTTTT.

The gene calls are TRBV14 and TRBJ1-2; no clear D. V dropped 0 bases and J dropped 4 bases, with 12 bases sitting between them. Germline V CDR1 and CDR2: SGHDN, FVKESK. This CDR3 is built from 15 residues. The chain's CDR3 is CASSQESGRPYGYTF. The CDR3 nucleotides are TGTGCCAGCAGCCAAGAATCCGGGAGGCCCTATGGCTACACCTTC.

This rearrangement joins TRBV10-3 to TRBJ1-5; the D gene is possibly TRBD1 (5 bases). The CDR3 contains 13 residues. CDR1 and CDR2 from the germline V gene are ENHRY and SYGVKD. Trimming cost V 10 bases and J 0 bases, with 10 bases left between them. In DNA, the CDR3 is TGTGCCACCGTACAGGATAGCAATCAGCCCCAGCATTTT. This sequence encodes CATVQDSNQPQHF.

This clone was observed a single time. The rearrangement uses TRBV5-1 and TRBJ1-2, with unresolved D. This CDR3 spans 13 amino acids. Trimming pared 6 bases from V and 5 bases from J, leaving 14 bases between. The germline V gene has CDR1 SGHRS and CDR2 YFSETQ. DNA of the CDR3: TGCGCCAGCAACGACCCAGACAAGTATGGCTACACCTTC. Protein product: CASNDPDKYGYTF.

As concerns this clone: The same CDR3 also results from other DNA sequences found in this sample. The genes are TRBV6-5 and TRBJ1-3; 7 bases fit TRBD1. The CDR3 extends over 14 amino acids. Losses at the gene ends were 5 bases for V and 0 bases for J; bases not matched to a gene: 1. CDR1 and CDR2 (germline): MNHEY, SVGAGI. The CDR3 DNA sequence: TGTGCCAGCAGTCGGACAGGCTCTGGAAACACCATATATTTT. Translated: CASSRTGSGNTIYF.

The gene calls are TRBV11-2 and TRBJ1-1, with D possibly being TRBD1 (5 bases). The CDR3 loop spans 13 amino acids. Trimming removed 4 bases from V and 5 bases from J, with 11 bases in between. Germline V CDR1 and CDR2: SGHAT, FQNNGV. DNA of the CDR3: TGTGCCAGCAGCTCTCAGGGTGAAACTGAAGCTTTCTTT. Translated: CASSSQGETEAFF.

The rearrangement links TRBV6-1 to TRBJ2-5; D not certain. Germline CDR1 and CDR2: MNHNS and SASEGT. The CDR3 runs 11 residues. The germline V and J ends were trimmed by 1 base and 8 bases, with 5 bases remaining between them. CDR3 amino acids: CASSEERTQYF. Here the CDR3 DNA reads TGTGCCAGCAGTGAAGAGAGAACCCAGTACTTC.

This clone was picked up a small number of times. V gene TRBV29-1 combines with J gene TRBJ1-2; weak D call: TRBD1 (6 bases). The CDR3 covers 13 residues. Trimming took 4 bases from V and 3 from J, leaving 12 bases between them. Per the germline V gene, CDR1 is SQVTM and CDR2 is ANQGSEA. The CDR3 DNA reads TGCAGCGTTGGGGGTCAGGGGCACTATGGCTACACCTTC. Its translation: CSVGGQGHYGYTF. Filled out from reference TRBV29-1 and TRBJ1-2, the complete variable domain reads SAVISQKPSRDICQRGTSLTIQCQVDSQVTMMFWYRQQPGQSLTLIATANQGSEATYESGFVIDKFPISRPNLTFSTLTVSNMSPEDSSIYLCSVGGQGHYGYTFGSGTRLTVV.

This clone has a count of ten or more. The chain combines TRBV30 with TRBJ1-5; perhaps TRBD1 as D (6 bases). Germline CDR1 GTSNPN, CDR2 SVGIG (reference sequence). Trimming pared 0 bases from V and 3 bases from J, leaving 15 bases between. CDR3 length equals 16 residues. Here the CDR3 DNA reads TGTGCCTGGAGTGTACGGGGGAGGGGGAACAATCAGCCCCAGCATTTT. Translation gives CAWSVRGRGNNQPQHF.

This chain joins TRBV7-8 and TRBJ2-3; 7 bases align to TRBD2. Trimming at V came to 3 bases and at J to 5 bases, leaving 2 bases not matched to a gene. Looked up from germline, CDR1 is SGHVS and CDR2 is FQNEAQ. CDR3 length: 13 residues. In DNA, the CDR3 is TGTGCCAGCAGCTTTCGGGGGGAAGATACGCAGTATTTT. Amino acid sequence: CASSFRGEDTQYF.